Below, 27 T cell receptor beta chains from the same sample are listed, as sequenced in a study of CD8 T cells in ankylosing spondylitis. Via MiXCR, TCRdb re-called the 5' RACE reads, giving one row per CDR3 protein. The sample consists of about 140,000 distinct CDR3 sequences, under 35% of them appearing once. Source material: synovial fluid, either unsorted or a sorted T cell fraction (not recorded which). These TCRs come from a male donor with ankylosing spondylitis.

The chain combines TRBV28 with TRBJ2-3; D call uncertain. Germline V gene sequence: CDR1 MDHEN, CDR2 SYDVKM. Trimming took 4 bases from V and 1 from J, leaving 6 bases between them. This CDR3 has 13 residues. This chain's CDR3 is CASSSPGTDTQYF. In DNA form, the CDR3 reads TGTGCCAGCAGTTCACCAGGCACAGATACGCAGTATTTT.

There are a few counts of this clonotype. V and J are TRBV6-1 and TRBJ1-2; 7 bases are shared with TRBD1. Per germline, CDR1 MNHNS and CDR2 SASEGT. The CDR3 spans 13 residues. V lost 6 bases to trimming and J lost 6 bases; unmatched junction nucleotides: 7. Here the CDR3 reads CASRLTGLHGYTF. CDR3 nucleotide sequence: TGTGCCAGCAGGCTGACAGGGTTGCATGGCTACACCTTC.

The V gene is TRBV20-1, the J gene TRBJ2-1, with D tentatively TRBD2 (6 bases). The length of the CDR3 is 15 residues. Germline loops: CDR1 DFQATT, CDR2 SNEGSKA (reference sequence). Deletions cut 5 bases from V and 2 bases from J, with 16 bases between. The CDR3 is CSASTGTQAYNEQFF. The CDR3 nucleotides read TGCAGTGCTTCCACCGGGACTCAAGCCTACAATGAGCAGTTCTTC.

CDR3 region: CASSLGRTPQETQYF. The CDR3 coding sequence is TGCGCCAGCAGCTTGGGAAGGACCCCCCAAGAGACCCAGTACTTC. This rearrangement joins TRBV5-1 to TRBJ2-5; D is unclear. The CDR3 runs to 15 residues. Germline V gene sequence: CDR1 SGHRS, CDR2 YFSETQ. The V gene lost 0 bases and the J gene lost 1 base, with 10 bases spanning the gap.

This clonotype was seen a few times. CDR3 region: CASREGTNSEQFF. The DNA of the CDR3 is TGTGCCAGCAGGGAGGGGACTAACTCAGAGCAGTTCTTC. The rearrangement uses TRBV12-3 or TRBV12-4 and TRBJ2-1; 7 nucleotides line up with TRBD2. V shed 6 bases, J shed 10 bases, and the junction held 9 bases outside the gene matches. CDR3 length: 13 residues.

Here the CDR3 DNA reads TGTGCCAGCAGGTGGACAGGGGGCCTTGCGCAGTATTTT. It translates to CASRWTGGLAQYF. This chain joins TRBV12-3 or TRBV12-4 and TRBJ2-3; 11 positions match TRBD1. V lost 6 bases and J lost 10; bases outside the gene matches: 6. The CDR3 totals 13 residues.

CDR3 loop: CSAVPRDRVYGYTF. For the CDR3, the DNA is TGCAGTGCTGTTCCCCGGGACAGGGTATATGGCTACACCTTC. The chain uses TRBV20-1 and TRBJ1-2; 9 nucleotides match TRBD1. CDR3 size: 14 residues. Per germline, CDR1 DFQATT and CDR2 SNEGSKA (reference sequence). The V gene end was trimmed by 5 bases and the J gene end by 5 bases; junction bases not matched to a gene: 9.

This clonotype was found many times. This chain connects TRBV12-3 or TRBV12-4 to TRBJ1-5, with 9 bases matching TRBD1. With 5 bases clipped from V and 4 bases from J, the junction kept 12 bases outside the gene matches. There are 17 residues in the CDR3. CDR3 bases: TGTGCCAGCAGTCCGAGGTGGGACAGGGTAGGGAATCAGCCCCAGCATTTT. Translated: CASSPRWDRVGNQPQHF.

This clonotype was seen ten or more times. The V and J genes are TRBV7-9 and TRBJ2-7; D unclear. Germline loops: CDR1 SEHNR, CDR2 FQNEAQ (reference sequence). This CDR3 spans 13 amino acids. Trimming took 0 bases from V and 3 from J, leaving 6 bases between them. The CDR3 sequence is CASSLAPFYEQYF. The CDR3 DNA follows: TGTGCCAGCAGCTTAGCCCCTTTCTACGAGCAGTACTTC.

This clonotype has only a few counts. The chain has TRBV5-6 and TRBJ2-2; D remains unclear. Trimming removed 1 base from V and 2 bases from J, with 9 bases in between. CDR1 SGHDT and CDR2 YYEEEE come from the germline V gene. The CDR3 consists of 15 residues. The DNA for the CDR3 is TGTGCCAGCAGCTTGTATTACCTCAACACCGGGGAGCTGTTTTTT. This gives the protein CASSLYYLNTGELFF.

Ten or more counts support this clonotype. V gene TRBV7-2 combines with J gene TRBJ2-7; D is undetermined. This CDR3 comprises 14 residues. From germline, CDR1 is SGHTA and CDR2 FQGNSA. Deletions cut 1 base from V and 2 bases from J, with 9 bases between. DNA of the CDR3: TGTGCCAGCAGCTTAGAGGAGTTGGCCTACGAGCAGTACTTC. Its protein product is CASSLEELAYEQYF.

The chain recombines TRBV2 with TRBJ2-2; 12 bases are a match to TRBD2. This CDR3 contains 17 residues. Germline V gene sequence: CDR1 SNHLY, CDR2 FYNNEI. J gave up 6 bases and V 6 bases, and 11 bases lay outside the gene matches. The CDR3: CASRGQLAGGPAGELFF. The CDR3, as DNA: TGTGCCAGCAGGGGGCAACTAGCGGGGGGTCCCGCCGGGGAGCTGTTTTTT.

This clonotype was picked up a small number of times. V is TRBV3-1 and J is TRBJ1-5; D is ambiguous. Per the germline V gene, CDR1 is LGHDT and CDR2 is YNNKEL (reference sequence). The V end was cut by 1 base, the J end by 4 bases, with 8 bases between. The CDR3 is made up of 14 amino acids. CDR3 sequence reads: CASSQGRENQPQHF. In DNA form, the CDR3 reads TGTGCCAGCAGCCAAGGTCGGGAGAATCAGCCCCAGCATTTT.

CDR3 coding DNA: TGCAGTGCTCAGCGCATCTCTTGGGGGGATGAGCAGTTCTTC. Translated: CSAQRISWGDEQFF. This sequence joins TRBV20-1 and TRBJ2-1, with a possible D match to TRBD2 (6 bases). The CDR3 is 14 residues long. CDR1 is DFQATT and CDR2 is SNEGSKA in the germline V gene (reference sequence). The ends were cut back, 5 bases at V and 8 bases at J, with 19 bases in the middle.

There are many counts of this clonotype. The chain uses TRBV20-1 and TRBJ1-1; 7 bases are shared with TRBD1. Germline V gene sequence: CDR1 DFQATT, CDR2 SNEGSKA (reference sequence). Losses at the gene ends were 6 bases for V and 4 bases for J; bases not matched to a gene: 11. This CDR3 is 14 amino acids long. CDR3: CSALRQGAITEAFF. The DNA for the CDR3 is TGCAGTGCCCTCAGACAGGGAGCGATCACTGAAGCTTTCTTT.

The J gene is TRBJ1-1, the V gene TRBV28, with D possibly being TRBD1 (5 bases). CDR1 MDHEN and CDR2 SYDVKM come from the germline V gene. The V and J ends lost 4 bases and 1 base respectively, with 13 bases between them. The CDR3 is made up of 15 amino acids. The CDR3, as DNA: TGTGCCAGCAGTTATCTGGGGGGGTCGAACACTGAAGCTTTCTTT. It codes for CASSYLGGSNTEAFF.

V and J are TRBV7-3 and TRBJ2-7; possible D gene TRBD2, 6 bases. CDR3 length equals 13 residues. Looked up from germline, CDR1 is SGHTA and CDR2 is FQGTGA. Trimming took 5 bases from V and 5 from J, leaving 13 bases between them. CDR3 in amino acids: CASSPQPGDEQYF. The CDR3, as DNA: TGTGCCAGCAGCCCACAGCCGGGGGACGAGCAGTACTTC.

This clonotype came up a few times. The J gene is TRBJ1-6, the V gene TRBV20-1; D may be TRBD1 (5 bases). Germline CDR1 and CDR2: DFQATT and SNEGSKA (reference sequence). The CDR3 length is 13 residues. The V and J ends lost 5 bases and 10 bases respectively, with 15 bases between them. The CDR3 region is CSARDFVGSPLHF. The DNA of the CDR3 is TGCAGTGCTCGGGACTTTGTCGGATCACCCCTCCACTTT.

This clonotype was found a few times. The V and J genes are TRBV28 and TRBJ2-3; a weak D match, TRBD1 (6 bases). Germline values: CDR1 MDHEN, CDR2 SYDVKM. V dropped 3 bases and J dropped 4 bases, with 11 bases sitting between them. The CDR3 is 14 residues long. For the CDR3, the DNA is TGTGCCAGCAGTTTTCCTAACAGGGCAGATACGCAGTATTTT. This codes for CASSFPNRADTQYF.

The table lists this clonotype with a few counts. V usage is TRBV5-1 and J usage is TRBJ2-5; 12 bases map to TRBD2. The junction had 3 bases not matched to a gene; V was cut back by 6 bases and J by 0 bases. This CDR3 has 15 amino acids. CDR1 SGHRS and CDR2 YFSETQ come from the germline V gene. CDR3 sequence reads: CASNRLAGDQETQYF. As DNA, the CDR3 is TGCGCCAGCAATAGACTAGCGGGAGACCAAGAGACCCAGTACTTC.

This clonotype was seen repeatedly, ten times or more. The chain has TRBV15 and TRBJ2-7; no reliable D call. V lost 0 bases, J lost 2 bases, and 8 bases lay in between. Looked up from germline, CDR1 is LNHNV and CDR2 is YYDKDF (reference sequence). The CDR3 runs to 14 residues. CDR3 DNA: TGTGCCACCAGCAGAGATACGACCGCCTACGAGCAGTACTTC. This encodes CATSRDTTAYEQYF.

This clonotype was observed a handful of times. CDR3 protein: CASSETQVYTGELFF. CDR3 DNA: TGTGCCAGCAGTGAGACACAGGTTTACACCGGGGAGCTGTTTTTT. The V gene is TRBV6-1, the J gene TRBJ2-2; D may be TRBD1 (5 bases). The CDR3 is 15 amino acids. Trimming pared 3 bases from V and 3 bases from J, leaving 11 bases between. Germline values: CDR1 MNHNS, CDR2 SASEGT.

The chain employs TRBV24-1 and TRBJ2-5, with D possibly matching TRBD1 (6 bases). Germline V lookup: CDR1 KGHDR, CDR2 SFDVKD. V gave up 4 bases and J gave up 2 bases, with 10 bases separating them. The CDR3 contains 14 residues. CDR3 coding DNA: TGTGCCACCAGTGACGGGACAAATCAAGAGACCCAGTACTTC. This encodes CATSDGTNQETQYF.

In DNA, the CDR3 is TGTGCCAGCAGCCTAGGGGTGTCGAACACTGAAGCTTTCTTT. This encodes CASSLGVSNTEAFF. The rearrangement joins TRBV7-9 to TRBJ1-1, with a possible D match to TRBD1 (5 bases). The CDR3 is 14 amino acids. CDR1 is SEHNR and CDR2 is FQNEAQ in the germline V gene (reference sequence). The germline V and J ends were trimmed by 5 bases and 1 base, with 11 bases remaining between them. The full variable domain, rest sourced from reference TRBV7-9 and TRBJ1-1, is DTGVSQNPRHKITKRGQNVTFRCDPISEHNRLYWYRQTLGQGPEFLTYFQNEAQLEKSRLLSDRFSAERPKGSFSTLEIQRTEQGDSAMYLCASSLGVSNTEAFFGQGTRLTVV.

This clonotype was picked up a small number of times. The gene calls are TRBV12-3 or TRBV12-4 and TRBJ2-4, with D perhaps TRBD2 (5 bases). The CDR3 has 17 residues. V lost 3 bases to trimming and J lost 2 bases, with 17 bases between them. The CDR3 reads CASSFSGKRGSKNIQYF. In DNA form, the CDR3 reads TGTGCCAGCAGTTTTTCGGGGAAAAGAGGTTCCAAAAACATTCAGTACTTC.

This clonotype occurred a few times. This chain links TRBV18 with TRBJ2-1, with 7 bases lining up with TRBD2. The CDR3 is made up of 15 amino acids. V shed 3 bases and J 1 base; nucleotides not matched to a gene: 3. Germline V gene data show CDR1 as KGHSH and CDR2 as LQKENI. CDR3 sequence (DNA): TGTGCCAGCTCACCCAGACTAGCTTCCTACAATGAGCAGTTCTTC. Its protein is CASSPRLASYNEQFF.

The gene calls are TRBV7-9 and TRBJ1-6; a weak D match, TRBD1 (5 bases). CDR3 length: 14 residues. Trimming shortened V by 5 bases and J by 5 bases, and 10 bases separated the two germline ends. The germline V gene encodes CDR1 SEHNR and CDR2 FQNEAQ (reference sequence). DNA of the CDR3: TGTGCCAGCAGCGCAGACAGTAATAATTCACCCCTCCACTTT. Encoded protein: CASSADSNNSPLHF.